The present T cell receptor (beta chain) was sequenced within a study of T-cell memory formation after mild COVID-19. Study conclusions and caveats: Cross-reactive memory seemingly joined, as some responding clones were found in pre-infection memory.

From germline, CDR1 is MNHEY and CDR2 SVGEGT. Trimming left V 2 bases short and J 0 bases short, with 5 bases between. The CDR3 contains 14 residues. 5'RACE, which relied on constant-segment primers, yielded TCR alpha and TCR beta cDNA libraries carrying sample barcodes and UMIs. MiXCR, applied by TCRdb to the 5' RACE reads, yields one record per CDR3 protein. The table shows some 120,000 distinct CDR3 sequences, with around 6.3% occurring only once. As to this clonotype: What it recognizes is unknown.

This TCR came from an adult woman who had mild COVID-19 (a few samples of this study predate the infection). Cell type and time point are not known. Material: PBMCs or a T cell subset sorted from them (not recorded which). This chain connects TRBV6-2 or TRBV6-3 to TRBJ1-5, with no clear D. CDR3 residues: CASSYPYSNQPQHF. The CDR3 DNA follows: TGTGCCAGCAGTTACCCCTATAGCAATCAGCCCCAGCATTTT.